One sample yielded the 9 T cell receptor beta chains listed below, sequenced in a study of blood T cell repertoires in COVID-19. Sequencing was performed with immunoSEQ multiplex PCR; in TCRdb, only in-frame clones are kept and a portion is missing. The sample has roughly 150,000 clones, 75% to 90% seen once. Specimen: peripheral blood. These receptors were obtained from an older man with acute or convalescent COVID-19.

The V gene is TRBV4-2, the J gene TRBJ1-4; D is unresolved. The length of the CDR3 is 13 residues. The V end lost 0 bases, the J end lost 8 bases, and 7 bases lay between the germline ends. Per the germline V gene, CDR1 is LGHNA and CDR2 is YNFKEQ. The CDR3 coding sequence is TGTGCCAGCAGCCAAGATCCGGGGGAAAAACTGTTTTTT. It encodes CASSQDPGEKLFF.

This clone was seen a single time. One end of the junction fails to match germline, which may point to a read error. The gene calls are TRBV2 and TRBJ1-3; unclear D gene. Germline CDR1 and CDR2: SNHLY and FYNNEI. CDR3 length equals 17 residues. For the CDR3, the DNA is TGTGCCAGCAGCGAAGGAGCGATAGGATATTCTGGAAACACCATATATTTT. This encodes CASSEGAIGYSGNTIYF.

This chain uses TRBV2 with TRBJ2-1; tentatively, D is TRBD2 (5 bases). CDR3 length: 13 residues. Looked up from germline, CDR1 is SNHLY and CDR2 is FYNNEI. V was trimmed by 6 bases and J by 4 bases, leaving 10 bases between them. CDR3 sequence reads: CASRRLIYNEQFF. The CDR3 DNA is TGTGCCAGCAGAAGACTAATTTACAATGAGCAGTTCTTC.

This clone was picked up a small number of times. The chain combines TRBV5-1 with TRBJ2-1, with a weak D call TRBD2 (5 bases). The V gene lost 0 bases and the J gene lost 8 bases, with 15 bases spanning the gap. This CDR3 contains 15 residues. CDR1 SGHRS and CDR2 YFSETQ come from the germline V gene. The CDR3 sequence: CASSLEGVGLDEQFF. The CDR3 DNA reads TGCGCCAGCAGCTTGGAGGGAGTGGGGTTGGATGAGCAGTTCTTC.

This chain links TRBV30 with TRBJ2-1; 7 bases line up with TRBD2. V was pared by 1 base and J by 0 bases, with 18 bases of the junction left unmatched. Per germline, CDR1 GTSNPN and CDR2 SVGIG (reference sequence). The CDR3 spans 20 residues. CDR3 sequence (DNA): TGTGCCTGGAGTGGAATAGGTGGAGGGAGGGAGCCTCGCTCCTACAATGAGCAGTTCTTC. Translating gives CAWSGIGGGREPRSYNEQFF.

The rearrangement links TRBV9 to TRBJ2-2; TRBD2 agrees at 7 bases. With V trimmed by 3 bases and J by 5 bases, 7 bases remained unmatched. This CDR3 is 15 amino acids long. Germline V gene lookup returns CDR1 SGDLS and CDR2 YYNGEE. In DNA, the CDR3 is TGTGCCAGCAGCGGTTCCACCGGGGGGACCGGGGAGCTGTTTTTT. Amino acid sequence: CASSGSTGGTGELFF.

The chain recombines TRBV18 with TRBJ2-5, with 10 bases matching TRBD1. Germline lookup yields CDR1 KGHSH and CDR2 LQKENI. Trimming at V came to 3 bases and at J to 5 bases, leaving 6 bases not matched to a gene. This CDR3 is built from 15 residues. The CDR3 here is CASSPRTGGSETQYF. The CDR3 DNA follows: TGTGCCAGCTCACCTAGGACAGGGGGTTCGGAGACCCAGTACTTC.

This clone has more than one count but fewer than ten. This chain links TRBV6-5 with TRBJ1-6; 8 nucleotides match TRBD1. The length of the CDR3 is 15 residues. CDR1 is MNHEY, CDR2 SVGAGI, per germline. Trimming took 7 bases from V and 5 from J; bases not matched to a gene: 7. CDR3 residues: CASKVMTGDNSPLHF. CDR3 in DNA: TGTGCCAGCAAGGTTATGACAGGGGATAATTCACCCCTCCACTTT.

The J gene is TRBJ2-4, the V gene TRBV3-1 (or the pseudogene TRBV3-2); D is unresolved. There are 16 residues in the CDR3. Germline CDR1 reads LGHDT; CDR2 reads YNNKEL (reference sequence). V was clipped by 4 bases and J by 2 bases, with 15 bases between them. The CDR3 DNA is TGTGCCAGCAGCCTCCAAGGCAGGTTTACCAAAAACATTCAGTACTTC. Translation: CASSLQGRFTKNIQYF.